The entry below describes one T cell receptor beta chain. Assay used: immunoSEQ multiplex PCR; TCRdb lists only in-frame clones, some missing. The sample carries 170,000 or so clones, 85% to 90% recorded once. This sample stems from a study of blood T cell repertoires in COVID-19. Trimming took off 4 bases at V and 0 bases at J, with 10 bases between the two ends. There are 13 residues in the CDR3. Germline lookup yields CDR1 SQVTM and CDR2 ANQGSEA. Input material: peripheral blood. V gene TRBV29-1 combines with J gene TRBJ2-7; D possibly corresponds to TRBD2 (6 bases). The clonotype was recovered from a man between 45 and 60 years old with active or convalescent COVID-19. The CDR3 here is CSVVPGDSYEQYF. CDR3 nucleotide sequence: TGCAGCGTTGTTCCGGGGGACTCCTACGAGCAGTACTTC.